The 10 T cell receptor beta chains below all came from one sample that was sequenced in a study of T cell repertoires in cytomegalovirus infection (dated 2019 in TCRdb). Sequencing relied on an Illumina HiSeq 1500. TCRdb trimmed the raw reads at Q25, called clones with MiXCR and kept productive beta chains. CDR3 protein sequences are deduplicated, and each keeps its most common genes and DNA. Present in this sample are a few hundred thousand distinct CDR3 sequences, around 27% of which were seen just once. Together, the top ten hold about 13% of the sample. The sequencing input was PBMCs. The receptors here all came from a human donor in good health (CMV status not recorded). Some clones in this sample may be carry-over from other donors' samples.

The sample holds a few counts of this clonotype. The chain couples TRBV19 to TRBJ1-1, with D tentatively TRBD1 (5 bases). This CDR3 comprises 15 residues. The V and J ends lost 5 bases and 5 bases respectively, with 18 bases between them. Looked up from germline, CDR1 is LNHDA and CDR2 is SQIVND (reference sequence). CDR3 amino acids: CASSAQHRKGTEAFF. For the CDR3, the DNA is TGTGCCAGTAGTGCCCAACACCGTAAGGGGACTGAAGCTTTCTTT.

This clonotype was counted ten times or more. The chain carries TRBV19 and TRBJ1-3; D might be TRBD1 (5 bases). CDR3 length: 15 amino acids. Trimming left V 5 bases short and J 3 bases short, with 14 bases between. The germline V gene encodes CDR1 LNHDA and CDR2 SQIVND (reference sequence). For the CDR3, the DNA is TGTGCCAGTAGTCCCGCAGGGCTGAGTGGAAACACCATATATTTT. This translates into CASSPAGLSGNTIYF.

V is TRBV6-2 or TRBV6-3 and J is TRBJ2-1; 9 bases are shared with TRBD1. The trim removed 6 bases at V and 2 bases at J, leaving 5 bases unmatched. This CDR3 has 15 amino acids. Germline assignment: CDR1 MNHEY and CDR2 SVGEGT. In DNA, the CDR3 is TGTGCCAGCAGGCATGGACAGGGGACCTACAATGAGCAGTTCTTC. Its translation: CASRHGQGTYNEQFF.

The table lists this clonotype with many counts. The CDR3 DNA reads TGTGCCAGCAGCAGTAACGAGGGGTACCAAGAGACCCAGTACTTC. It codes for CASSSNEGYQETQYF. The chain is built from TRBV7-2 and TRBJ2-5; TRBD1 or TRBD2 may be the D gene (5 bases each). The V gene's germline CDR1 is SGHTA and CDR2 FQGNSA. The CDR3 length is 15 residues. Trimming took off 5 bases at V and 0 bases at J, with 13 bases between the two ends.

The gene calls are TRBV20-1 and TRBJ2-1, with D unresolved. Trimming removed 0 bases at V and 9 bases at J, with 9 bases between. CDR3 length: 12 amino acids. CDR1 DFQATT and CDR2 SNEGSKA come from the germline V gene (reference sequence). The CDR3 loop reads CSARDRGFEQFF. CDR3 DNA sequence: TGCAGTGCTAGAGATCGAGGCTTTGAGCAGTTCTTC.

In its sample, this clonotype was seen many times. The CDR3 region has the DNA TGTGCCAGCAGCTTAGTTAGTGGGGAGATCAATGAGCAGTTCTTC. Translated, it gives CASSLVSGEINEQFF. The chain couples TRBV7-2 to TRBJ2-1, with D maybe TRBD2 (5 bases). The CDR3 has 15 amino acids. Germline V gene sequence: CDR1 SGHTA, CDR2 FQGNSA. V was cut by 1 base and J by 6 bases, with 13 bases left in between.

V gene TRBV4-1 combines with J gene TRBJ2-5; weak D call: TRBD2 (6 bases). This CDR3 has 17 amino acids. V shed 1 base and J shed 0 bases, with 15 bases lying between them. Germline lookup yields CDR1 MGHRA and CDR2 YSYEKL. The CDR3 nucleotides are TGCGCCAGCAGCCAAGGCGGGGCATACGGTAACCAAGAGACCCAGTACTTC. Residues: CASSQGGAYGNQETQYF.

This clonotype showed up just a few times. The CDR3 DNA reads TGTGCCAGCAGTCCCAGACTAGCGCCACAGAACACCGGGGAGCTGTTTTTT. Its translation is CASSPRLAPQNTGELFF. V gene TRBV5-4 combines with J gene TRBJ2-2; 8 bases align to TRBD2. Per germline, CDR1 SGHNT and CDR2 YYREEE (reference sequence). Unmatched junction bases numbered 10, after V lost 5 bases and J lost 1 base. This CDR3 spans 17 amino acids.

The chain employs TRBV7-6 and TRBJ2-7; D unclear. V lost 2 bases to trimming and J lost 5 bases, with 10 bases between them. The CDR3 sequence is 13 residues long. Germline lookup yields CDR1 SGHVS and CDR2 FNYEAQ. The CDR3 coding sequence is TGTGCCAGCAGCTTATTGCCCAGAGACGAGCAGTACGTC. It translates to CASSLLPRDEQYV.

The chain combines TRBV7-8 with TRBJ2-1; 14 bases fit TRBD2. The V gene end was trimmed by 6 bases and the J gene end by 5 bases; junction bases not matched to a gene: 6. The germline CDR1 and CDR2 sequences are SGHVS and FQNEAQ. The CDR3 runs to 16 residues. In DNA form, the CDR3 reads TGTGCCAGCAGTCAAGGGACTAGCGGGAGCCACAATGAGCAGTTCTTC. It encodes CASSQGTSGSHNEQFF.